This paragraph covers one T cell receptor (beta chain) sequence. Its recognized antigen is unknown. Base qualities are missing; no much larger clone stands one base away. The cysteine opens and the phenylalanine closes a CDR3 of 12 amino acids. The CDR3 DNA has 36 bases and is translated from base 1. CDR1 and CDR2 are drawn from the germline V gene: MDHEN, SYDVKM. V was cut back by 8 bases and J by 3 bases, leaving a gap of 11 bases between them. The data stem from a study of cytomegalovirus exposure and HLA in healthy donors (dated by TCRdb to about 2017). Describing the broader study: According to a later analysis, the 100 to 150 validation repertoires were produced on the same platform as the approximately 620 repertoires of the first cohort. Besides the first cohort of some 670 subjects, a separate validation cohort made up of over a hundred different subjects was used. The study was designed to test whether signatures of past pathogen exposure could be identified by cataloging public T cell receptors. High-throughput TCR immunosequencing, statistical association of individual TCRs with disease status, and machine learning were combined to predict cytomegalovirus infection status.

Receptor libraries were prepared by the immunoSEQ multiplex PCR assay. Turning to the authors' computational methods: To diagnose cytomegalovirus status from the catalog of TCR beta chain sequences, a statistical classification framework was built. The source is immuneACCESS, and TCRdb retained only in-frame sequences with V and J called. Part of the clones is not carried over; for the studies checked, unresolved V genes explain less than half of this, and the remainder is unexplained. The V and J calls and clone size were taken over from that table, and D and trimming were inferred from the DNA. The sample table records hundreds of thousands of clones; around 87% of these occur just once. Of the sample, roughly 0.93% is held by the ten largest clones. What the authors observed across the whole study: Most TCR sequences were seen in very few donors, while some public TCRs were found in many individuals. A total of about 180 TCR beta chains were listed by the study as associated with cytomegalovirus. The classifier was reported to diagnose cytomegalovirus status with high specificity and sensitivity in both the original and validation cohorts. A later analysis found that TCRs clustered in the first cohort also tended to co-occur in the 130 or so validation repertoires, with 94% of cluster scores above 0. A later analysis had no HLA typing for the validation cohort, so co-occurrence there was scored across all 110 or so repertoires. The authors suggested that the approach could potentially be generalized to other disease states and immunological phenotypes. In vitro tests confirmed that three of the cytomegalovirus-associated TCR beta chains recognize cytomegalovirus antigens.

Donors formed part of the validation cohort, which comprised approximately 130 subjects and was distinct from the first cohort of roughly 600 subjects. The sequenced sample was PBMCs. The rearranged chain carries TRBV28 and TRBJ2-7; TRBD2 could be the D gene, as 6 bases match. This receptor was identified in a woman aged 18 to 35 in good health and CMV-seronegative. The CDR3: CASSGVGYEQYF. The DNA sequence is TGTGCCAGCTCGGGAGTAGGCTACGAGCAGTACTTC.